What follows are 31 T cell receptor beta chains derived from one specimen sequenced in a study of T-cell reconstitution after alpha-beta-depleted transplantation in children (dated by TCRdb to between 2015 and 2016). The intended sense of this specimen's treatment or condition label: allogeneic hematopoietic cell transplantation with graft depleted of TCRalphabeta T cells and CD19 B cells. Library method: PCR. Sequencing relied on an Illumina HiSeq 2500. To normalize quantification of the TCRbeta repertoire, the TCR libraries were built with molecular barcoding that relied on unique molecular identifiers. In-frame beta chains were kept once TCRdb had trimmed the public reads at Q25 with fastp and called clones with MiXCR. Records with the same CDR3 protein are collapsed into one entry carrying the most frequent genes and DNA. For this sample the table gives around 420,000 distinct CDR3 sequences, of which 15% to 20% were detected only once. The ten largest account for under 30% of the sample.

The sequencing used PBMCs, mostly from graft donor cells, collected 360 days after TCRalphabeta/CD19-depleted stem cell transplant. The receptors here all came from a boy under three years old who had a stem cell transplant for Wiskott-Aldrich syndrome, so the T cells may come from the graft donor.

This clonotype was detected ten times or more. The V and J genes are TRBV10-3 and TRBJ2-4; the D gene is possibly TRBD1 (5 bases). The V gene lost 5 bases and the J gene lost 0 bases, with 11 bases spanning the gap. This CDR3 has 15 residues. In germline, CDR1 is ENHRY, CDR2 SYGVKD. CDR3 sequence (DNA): TGTGCCATCAGTCCTAAGGGGAAAGCCAAAAACATTCAGTACTTC. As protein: CAISPKGKAKNIQYF.

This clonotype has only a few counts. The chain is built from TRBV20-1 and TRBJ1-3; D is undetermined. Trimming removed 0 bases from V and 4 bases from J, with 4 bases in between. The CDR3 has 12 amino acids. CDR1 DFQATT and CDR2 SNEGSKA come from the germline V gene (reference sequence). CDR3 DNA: TGCAGTGCTAGAGAGGGAGGAAACACCATATATTTT. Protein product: CSAREGGNTIYF.

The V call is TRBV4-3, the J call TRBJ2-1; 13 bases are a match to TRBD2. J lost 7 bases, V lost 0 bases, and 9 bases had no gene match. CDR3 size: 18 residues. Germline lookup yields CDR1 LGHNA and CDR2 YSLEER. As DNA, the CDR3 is TGCGCCAGCAGCCAAGATCTCCTACGGACTAGCGGGGGTAATGAGCAGTTCTTC. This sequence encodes CASSQDLLRTSGGNEQFF.

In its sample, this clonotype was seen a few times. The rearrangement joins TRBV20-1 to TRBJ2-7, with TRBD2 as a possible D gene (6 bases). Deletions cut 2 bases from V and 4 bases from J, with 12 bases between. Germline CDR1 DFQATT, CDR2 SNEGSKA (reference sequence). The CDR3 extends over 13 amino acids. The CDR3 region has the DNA TGCAGTGCTAGAAGACGGACTATATACGAGCAGTACTTC. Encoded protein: CSARRRTIYEQYF.

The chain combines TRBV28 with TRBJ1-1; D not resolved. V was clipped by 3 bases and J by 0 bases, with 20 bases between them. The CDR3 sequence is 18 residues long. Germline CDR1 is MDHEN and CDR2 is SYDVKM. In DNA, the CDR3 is TGTGCCAGCAGTTTGAAATGGCCCACACCGGGTTTGAACACTGAAGCTTTCTTT. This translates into CASSLKWPTPGLNTEAFF.

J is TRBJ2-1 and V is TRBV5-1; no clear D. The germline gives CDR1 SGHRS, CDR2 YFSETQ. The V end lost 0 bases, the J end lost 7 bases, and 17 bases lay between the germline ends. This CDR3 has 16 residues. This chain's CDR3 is CASSLATPNLGNEQFF. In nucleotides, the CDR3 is TGCGCCAGCAGCTTGGCAACGCCGAACCTTGGGAATGAGCAGTTCTTC.

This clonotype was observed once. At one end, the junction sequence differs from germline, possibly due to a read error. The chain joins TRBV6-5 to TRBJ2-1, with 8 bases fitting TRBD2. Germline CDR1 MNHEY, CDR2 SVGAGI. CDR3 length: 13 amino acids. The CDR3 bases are TGTGCCAACAGTTACTCTAGGACTAGCAGGCAGTTCTTC. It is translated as CANSYSRTSRQFF.

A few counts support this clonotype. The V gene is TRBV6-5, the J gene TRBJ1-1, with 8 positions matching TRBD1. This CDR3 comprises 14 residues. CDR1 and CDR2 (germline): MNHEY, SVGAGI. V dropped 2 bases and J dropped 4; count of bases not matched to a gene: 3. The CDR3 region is CASSYLQGATEAFF. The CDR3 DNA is TGTGCCAGCAGTTACCTCCAGGGGGCCACTGAAGCTTTCTTT.

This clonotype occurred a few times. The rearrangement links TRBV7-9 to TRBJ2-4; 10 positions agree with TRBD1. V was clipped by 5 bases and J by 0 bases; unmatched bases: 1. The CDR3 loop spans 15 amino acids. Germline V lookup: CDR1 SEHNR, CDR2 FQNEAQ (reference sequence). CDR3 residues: CASSGTGVAKNIQYF. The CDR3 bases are TGTGCCAGCAGCGGGACAGGGGTAGCCAAAAACATTCAGTACTTC.

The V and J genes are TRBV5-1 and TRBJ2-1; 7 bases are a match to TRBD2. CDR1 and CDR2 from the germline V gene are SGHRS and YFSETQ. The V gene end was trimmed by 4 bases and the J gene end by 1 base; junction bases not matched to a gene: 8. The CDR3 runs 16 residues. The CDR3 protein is CASSLSLAVSYNEQFF. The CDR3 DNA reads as TGCGCCAGCAGCCTGAGTCTAGCGGTTTCCTACAATGAGCAGTTCTTC.

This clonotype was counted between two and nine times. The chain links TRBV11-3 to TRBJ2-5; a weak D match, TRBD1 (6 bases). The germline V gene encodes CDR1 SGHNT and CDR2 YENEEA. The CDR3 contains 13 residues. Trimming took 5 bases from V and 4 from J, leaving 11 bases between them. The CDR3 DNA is TGTGCCAGCAGCCGCCCAGGGGTAGAGACCCAGTACTTC. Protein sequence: CASSRPGVETQYF.

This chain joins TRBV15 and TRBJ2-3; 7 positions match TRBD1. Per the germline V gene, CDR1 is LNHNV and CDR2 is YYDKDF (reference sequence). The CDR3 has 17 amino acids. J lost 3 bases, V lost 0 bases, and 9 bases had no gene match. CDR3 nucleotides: TGTGCCACCAGCAGAGATCCCAGGGGGTGGTGGACAGATACGCAGTATTTT. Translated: CATSRDPRGWWTDTQYF.

The CDR3 DNA reads TGTGCCAGCAGCGCCGGTCGGGGGTCCTACAATGAGCAGTTCTTC. Protein sequence: CASSAGRGSYNEQFF. The rearrangement joins TRBV25-1 to TRBJ2-1; D is possibly TRBD2 (6 bases). V was cut by 6 bases and J by 1 base, with 13 bases left in between. The germline V gene has CDR1 MGHDK and CDR2 SYGVNS. The CDR3 is made up of 15 amino acids.

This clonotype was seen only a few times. CDR3 protein: CASSPREGRGTDTQYF. Here the CDR3 DNA reads TGTGCCAGCAGCCCTAGGGAGGGGAGAGGCACAGATACGCAGTATTTT. The chain employs TRBV7-9 and TRBJ2-3, with 7 bases fitting TRBD2. The CDR3 extends over 16 amino acids. The ends lost 5 bases at V and 1 base at J; junction bases unmatched: 9. Germline CDR1 SEHNR, CDR2 FQNEAQ (reference sequence). The full variable domain, in which reference TRBV7-9 and TRBJ2-3 provide the parts outside the CDR3, is DTGVSQNPRHKITKRGQNVTFRCDPISEHNRLYWYRQTLGQGPEFLTYFQNEAQLEKSRLLSDRFSAERPKGSFSTLEIQRTEQGDSAMYLCASSPREGRGTDTQYFGPGTRLTVL.

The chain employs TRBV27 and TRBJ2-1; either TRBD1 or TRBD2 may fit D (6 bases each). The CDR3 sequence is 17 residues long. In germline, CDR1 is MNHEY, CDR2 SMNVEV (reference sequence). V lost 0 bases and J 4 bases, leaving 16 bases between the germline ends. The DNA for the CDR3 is TGTGCCAGCAGTTTATCGGGGGGCAGGGGCGGTTACAATGAGCAGTTCTTC. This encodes CASSLSGGRGGYNEQFF.

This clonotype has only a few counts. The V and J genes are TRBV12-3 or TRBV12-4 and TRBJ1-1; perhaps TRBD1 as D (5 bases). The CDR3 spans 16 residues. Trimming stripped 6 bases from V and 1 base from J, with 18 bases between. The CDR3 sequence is CASRSVPGPRNTEAFF. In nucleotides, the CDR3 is TGTGCCAGCAGATCAGTCCCGGGACCCAGGAACACTGAAGCTTTCTTT.

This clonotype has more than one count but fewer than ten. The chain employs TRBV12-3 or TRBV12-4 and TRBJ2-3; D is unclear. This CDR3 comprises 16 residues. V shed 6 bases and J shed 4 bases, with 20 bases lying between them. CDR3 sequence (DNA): TGTGCCAGCAGCCTAGACCGCTACAGCGCGCCAGATACGCAGTATTTT. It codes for CASSLDRYSAPDTQYF.

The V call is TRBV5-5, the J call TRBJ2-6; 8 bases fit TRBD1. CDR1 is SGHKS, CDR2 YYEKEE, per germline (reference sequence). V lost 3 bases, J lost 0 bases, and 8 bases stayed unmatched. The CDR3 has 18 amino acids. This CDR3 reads CASSSTGTGASGANVLTF. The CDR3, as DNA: TGTGCCAGCAGCTCCACCGGGACAGGAGCCTCTGGGGCCAACGTCCTGACTTTC.

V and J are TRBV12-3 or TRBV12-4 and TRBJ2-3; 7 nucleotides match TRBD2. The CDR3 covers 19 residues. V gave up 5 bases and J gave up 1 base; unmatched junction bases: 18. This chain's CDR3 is CASSRWSGKVILGTDTQYF. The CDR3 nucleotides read TGTGCCAGCAGTCGCTGGAGCGGGAAGGTTATCTTAGGCACAGATACGCAGTATTTT.

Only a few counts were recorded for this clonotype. The CDR3 sequence is CASSSQTSSYEQYF. In DNA, the CDR3 is TGTGCCAGCAGCTCCCAGACTAGCTCCTACGAGCAGTACTTC. The gene calls are TRBV7-2 and TRBJ2-7; TRBD2 is a possible D gene (6 bases). The germline CDR1 and CDR2 sequences are SGHTA and FQGNSA. CDR3 length equals 14 residues. Trimming cost V 4 bases and J 0 bases, with 10 bases left between them.

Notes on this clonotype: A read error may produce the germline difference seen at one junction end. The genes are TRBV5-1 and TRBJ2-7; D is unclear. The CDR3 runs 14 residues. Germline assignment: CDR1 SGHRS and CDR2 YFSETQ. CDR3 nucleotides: TGCACCAGCAGCTTGGAGCCGGACTCCTACGAGCAGTACTTC. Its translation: CTSSLEPDSYEQYF.

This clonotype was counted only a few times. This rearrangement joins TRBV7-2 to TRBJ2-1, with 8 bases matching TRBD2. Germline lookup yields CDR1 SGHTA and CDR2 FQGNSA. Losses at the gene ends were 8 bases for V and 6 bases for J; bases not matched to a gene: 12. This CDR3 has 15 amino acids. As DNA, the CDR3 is TGTGCCAGCCGAACCCCGGGACTAGGAAGCAATGAGCAGTTCTTC. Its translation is CASRTPGLGSNEQFF.

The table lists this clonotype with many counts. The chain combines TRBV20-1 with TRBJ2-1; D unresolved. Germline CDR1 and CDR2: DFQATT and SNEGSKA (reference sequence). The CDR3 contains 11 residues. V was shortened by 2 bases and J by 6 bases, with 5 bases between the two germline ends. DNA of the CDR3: TGCAGTGCTAGATCTTTCAATGAGCAGTTCTTC. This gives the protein CSARSFNEQFF.

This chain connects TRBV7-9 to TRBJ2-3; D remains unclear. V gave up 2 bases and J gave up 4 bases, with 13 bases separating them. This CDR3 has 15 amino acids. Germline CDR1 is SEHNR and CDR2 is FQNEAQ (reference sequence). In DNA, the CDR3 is TGTGCCAGCAGCTTATCGAGGCAGGTCTCAGATACGCAGTATTTT. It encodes CASSLSRQVSDTQYF.

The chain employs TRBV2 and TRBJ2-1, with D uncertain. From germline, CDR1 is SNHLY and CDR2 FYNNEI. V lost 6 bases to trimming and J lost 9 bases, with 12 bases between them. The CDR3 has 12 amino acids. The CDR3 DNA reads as TGTGCCAGCAGGGCGCCTCGTGGTGAGCAGTTCTTC. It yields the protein CASRAPRGEQFF.

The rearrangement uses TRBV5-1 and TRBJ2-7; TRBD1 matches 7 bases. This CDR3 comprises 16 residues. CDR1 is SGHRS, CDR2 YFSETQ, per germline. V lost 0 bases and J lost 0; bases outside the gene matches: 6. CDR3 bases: TGCGCCAGCAGCTTGGGATGGACAGGCGGCTCCTACGAGCAGTACTTC. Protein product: CASSLGWTGGSYEQYF.

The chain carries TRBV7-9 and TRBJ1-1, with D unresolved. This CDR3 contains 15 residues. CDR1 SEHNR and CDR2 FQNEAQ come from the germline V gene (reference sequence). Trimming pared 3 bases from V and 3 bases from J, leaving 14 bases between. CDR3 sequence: CASSFEAPGDTEAFF. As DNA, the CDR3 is TGTGCCAGCAGCTTTGAGGCCCCCGGGGACACTGAAGCTTTCTTT.

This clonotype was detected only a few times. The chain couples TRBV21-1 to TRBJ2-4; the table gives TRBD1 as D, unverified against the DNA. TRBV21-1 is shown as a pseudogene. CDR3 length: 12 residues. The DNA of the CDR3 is TGTGCCGGCAGTACAGGGTGGGGCATTCAGTACTTC. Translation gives CAGSTGWGIQYF.

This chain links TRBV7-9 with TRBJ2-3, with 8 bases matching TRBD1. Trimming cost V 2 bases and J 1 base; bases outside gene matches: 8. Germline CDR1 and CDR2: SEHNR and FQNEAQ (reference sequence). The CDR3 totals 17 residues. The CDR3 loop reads CASSLRVRGLGTDTQYF. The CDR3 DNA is TGTGCCAGCAGCTTAAGGGTCAGGGGGCTGGGCACAGATACGCAGTATTTT.

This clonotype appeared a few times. For the CDR3, the DNA is TGTGCCAGCTCACCGCCAGGAAAAAGCTCCTACGAGCAGTACTTC. Protein: CASSPPGKSSYEQYF. The rearrangement links TRBV18 to TRBJ2-7; D is unclear. V dropped 3 bases and J dropped 0 bases, with 12 bases sitting between them. Germline V lookup: CDR1 KGHSH, CDR2 LQKENI. The CDR3 has 15 amino acids.

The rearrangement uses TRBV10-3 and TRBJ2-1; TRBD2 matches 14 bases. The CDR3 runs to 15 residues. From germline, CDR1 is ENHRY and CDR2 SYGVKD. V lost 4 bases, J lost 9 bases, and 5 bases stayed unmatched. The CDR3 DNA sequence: TGTGCCATCAGTGCGACTAGCGGGGGGGCCGCTGAGCAGTTCTTC. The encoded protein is CAISATSGGAAEQFF.